This T cell receptor (beta chain) is drawn from a study of CD8 T cells in Susac syndrome. CD8+ and CD4+ T cells from blood underwent TCR beta sequencing, which was carried out in a high-throughput format. Relapsing-remitting disease, either stable or active, was present in the multiple sclerosis controls, who were treatment-naive patients. TEMRA cells were FACS-enriched, while CD8+ and CD4+ T cells were negatively isolated. The authors reverse transcribed 0.5 to 1 ug RNA with random hexamers. Amplification of TCR beta CDR3 spanned 54 Vbeta and 13 Jbeta via immunoSEQ multiplex PCR. MiXCR, applied by TCRdb to the immunoSEQ multiplex PCR reads, yields one record per CDR3 protein. The table lists approximately 300,000 distinct CDR3 sequences, 89% of them singletons. The specimen sequenced was CD8+ T cells from PBMCs. The source of this sequence is a human donor with multiple sclerosis.

The CDR3, as DNA: TGCAGCGCCCCAGGGGGTCGTGGCTACACCTTC. It translates to CSAPGGRGYTF. V is TRBV29-1 and J is TRBJ1-2; 7 bases are shared with TRBD1. Trimming removed 7 bases from V and 7 bases from J; junction bases left unmatched: 6. The CDR3 spans 11 residues. In germline, CDR1 is SQVTM, CDR2 ANQGSEA. Full variable domain (missing parts from reference TRBV29-1 and TRBJ1-2): SAVISQKPSRDICQRGTSLTIQCQVDSQVTMMFWYRQQPGQSLTLIATANQGSEATYESGFVIDKFPISRPNLTFSTLTVSNMSPEDSSIYLCSAPGGRGYTFGSGTRLTVV.